The clone carrying this T cell receptor (beta chain) was seen repeatedly, ten times or more. What it recognizes is unknown. Looked up from germline, CDR1 is MDHEN and CDR2 is SYDVKM. CDR3 length: 12 residues. The ends were cut back, 7 bases at V and 4 bases at J, with 11 bases in the middle. TCRdb re-analysed the reads in MiXCR, keeping a single row per CDR3 protein. The sample lists around 74,000 distinct CDR3 sequences, approximately 3.7% seen once, with roughly 4.4% in the top ten. These data originate in a study of T cell repertoires in cytomegalovirus infection. About the research overall: TCR beta signatures that were public indicated CMV infection and matching HLA type. General study findings and limits: CMV carriers having the relevant HLA were flagged by cumulative public TCR beta family frequency. Dominating the ex vivo response were HLA-C-restricted CMV-specific TCR beta clonotypes.

This receptor was taken from a human donor in good health (CMV status not recorded). Some clones in this sample may be carry-over from other donors' samples. Source material: PBMCs. This rearrangement joins TRBV28 to TRBJ2-7; D gene unclear. CDR3 nucleotides: TGTGCCAGCAACAAAAGGGCGTACGAGCAGTACTTC. Translated: CASNKRAYEQYF. The full variable domain, in which reference TRBV28 and TRBJ2-7 provide the parts outside the CDR3, is DVKVTQSSRYLVKRTGEKVFLECVQDMDHENMFWYRQDPGLGLRLIYFSYDVKMKEKGDIPEGYSVSREKKERFSLILESASTNQTSMYLCASNKRAYEQYFGPGTRLTVT.